The 26 T cell receptor beta chains given below trace back to one sample, sequenced in a study of cytomegalovirus exposure and HLA in healthy donors. Primers: 60 Vbeta forward and 13 Jbeta reverse. The repertoire was sequenced with immunoSEQ multiplex PCR; TCRdb's copy has only in-frame clones and lacks some. Seen here are around 100,000 clones, around three quarters observed once, and the top ten hold about 2.6%. The sequencing sample was made of PBMCs. These receptors all stem from a man aged 50 to 60 in good health and CMV-seropositive.

The rearrangement joins TRBV4-1 to TRBJ2-3; 12 bases are a match to TRBD1. After removal of 4 bases from V and 5 bases from J, the junction contained 4 bases not matched to a gene. Germline loops: CDR1 MGHRA, CDR2 YSYEKL. CDR3 length: 15 residues. The CDR3 loop is CASSRGTGGIDTQYF. In DNA, the CDR3 is TGCGCCAGCAGCCGGGGGACAGGGGGCATAGATACGCAGTATTTT.

The CDR3 nucleotides are TGTGCCAGCTCACCGGGACAGGGGTTCTACGAGCAGTACTTC. It codes for CASSPGQGFYEQYF. This chain joins TRBV18 and TRBJ2-7, with 10 positions matching TRBD1. J was trimmed by 3 bases and V by 3 bases; bases with no gene match: 2. The CDR3 has 14 residues. Germline-derived CDR1 and CDR2 are KGHSH and LQKENI.

The rearrangement links TRBV5-5 to TRBJ2-5; 7 bases line up with TRBD1. V shed 3 bases, J shed 5 bases, and the junction held 7 bases outside the gene matches. CDR3 length: 14 amino acids. The germline V gene encodes CDR1 SGHKS and CDR2 YYEKEE (reference sequence). CDR3 nucleotide sequence: TGTGCCAGCAGCTCATTACAGGGGTCGGAGACCCAGTACTTC. It is translated as CASSSLQGSETQYF.

The chain couples TRBV6-5 to TRBJ2-5, with a weak D call TRBD2 (5 bases). CDR3 size: 13 residues. CDR1 and CDR2 from the germline V gene are MNHEY and SVGAGI. Trimming pared 4 bases from V and 7 bases from J, leaving 13 bases between. DNA of the CDR3: TGTGCCAGCAGTTTCGACATCCGGGGGACCCAGTACTTC. Translated, it gives CASSFDIRGTQYF.

The chain recombines TRBV23-1 with TRBJ1-6; 11 bases are a match to TRBD1. TRBV23-1 is marked as an open reading frame, function uncertain. V lost 7 bases and J lost 9; bases outside the gene matches: 8. The CDR3 runs to 15 residues. In DNA form, the CDR3 reads TGCGCCAGCAAACTACCGGGACAGGGGGGTTCACCCCTCCACTTT. Protein sequence: CASKLPGQGGSPLHF.

The rearrangement links TRBV4-1 to TRBJ2-3; D remains unclear. V lost 4 bases and J 3 bases, leaving 17 bases between the germline ends. The CDR3 runs to 16 residues. CDR1 MGHRA and CDR2 YSYEKL come from the germline V gene. CDR3 bases: TGCGCCAGCAGCCGAGACCAGGAAGTCTTTACAGATACGCAGTATTTT. Protein sequence: CASSRDQEVFTDTQYF.

V is TRBV7-2 and J is TRBJ1-2; a possible D gene is TRBD1 (5 bases). Looked up from germline, CDR1 is SGHTA and CDR2 is FQGNSA. V lost 1 base and J 1 base, leaving 10 bases between the germline ends. The CDR3 is 15 amino acids. The CDR3: CASSLGPGGNYGYTF. Written as DNA, the CDR3 is TGTGCCAGCAGCTTAGGCCCCGGGGGTAACTATGGCTACACCTTC.

V and J are TRBV5-1 and TRBJ2-4; 7 bases are shared with TRBD1. This CDR3 has 13 residues. V shed 0 bases and J 11 bases; nucleotides not matched to a gene: 5. Germline lookup yields CDR1 SGHRS and CDR2 YFSETQ. CDR3 sequence reads: CASSLGQGRVQYF. CDR3 coding DNA: TGCGCCAGCAGCTTGGGACAGGGAAGGGTTCAGTACTTC.

This sequence joins TRBV7-3 and TRBJ2-1; 14 bases map to TRBD2. Germline-derived CDR1 and CDR2 are SGHTA and FQGTGA. This CDR3 contains 17 residues. After removal of 2 bases from V and 5 bases from J, the junction contained 5 bases not matched to a gene. The CDR3 DNA reads as TGTGCCAGCAGCTTAGGGACTAGCGGGGGACCTAACAATGAGCAGTTCTTC. Amino acid sequence: CASSLGTSGGPNNEQFF.

This chain joins TRBV6-5 and TRBJ1-1, with TRBD1 as a possible D gene (5 bases). CDR3 length equals 13 residues. Germline CDR1 reads MNHEY; CDR2 reads SVGAGI. Trimming left V 2 bases short and J 4 bases short, with 8 bases between. The CDR3 spells CASSYQRGTEAFF. As DNA, the CDR3 is TGTGCCAGCAGTTACCAAAGGGGCACTGAAGCTTTCTTT.

The chain has TRBV30 and TRBJ2-3; D is possibly TRBD1 or TRBD2 (5 bases each). This CDR3 has 15 amino acids. Germline CDR1 is GTSNPN and CDR2 is SVGIG (reference sequence). Trimming removed 8 bases from V and 6 bases from J, with 24 bases in between. CDR3 nucleotides: TGTGCCGGGACCTCCGGAGGACTCGGGCTGGATACGCAGTATTTT. Its translation is CAGTSGGLGLDTQYF.

The rearrangement links TRBV7-3 to TRBJ2-1; 7 nucleotides line up with TRBD1. The junction had 8 bases not matched to a gene; V was cut back by 5 bases and J by 1 base. The CDR3 is 16 amino acids. Germline lookup yields CDR1 SGHTA and CDR2 FQGTGA. CDR3 protein: CASSPQTGLSYNEQFF. In DNA form, the CDR3 reads TGTGCCAGCAGCCCCCAGACAGGGTTATCCTACAATGAGCAGTTCTTC. Looking up the rest from reference TRBV7-3 and TRBJ2-1 gives the full variable domain: GAGVSQTPSNKVTEKGKYVELRCDPISGHTALYWYRQSLGQGPEFLIYFQGTGAADDSGLPNDRFFAVRPEGSVSTLKIQRTERGDSAVYLCASSPQTGLSYNEQFFGPGTRLTVL.

J is TRBJ1-5 and V is TRBV19, with D perhaps TRBD1 (6 bases). Trimming shortened V by 0 bases and J by 7 bases, and 22 bases separated the two germline ends. Germline V gene lookup returns CDR1 LNHDA and CDR2 SQIVND (reference sequence). The CDR3 is 18 residues long. CDR3: CASSIDQGSAFGSQPQHF. CDR3 DNA sequence: TGTGCCAGTAGTATAGATCAGGGGAGCGCCTTTGGTAGCCAGCCCCAGCATTTT.

The chain has TRBV10-3 and TRBJ2-7, with D perhaps TRBD2 (6 bases). Germline V gene sequence: CDR1 ENHRY, CDR2 SYGVKD. The V end was cut by 10 bases, the J end by 1 base, with 11 bases between. CDR3 length: 12 amino acids. The CDR3 loop is CATGDVSYEQYF. DNA of the CDR3: TGTGCCACGGGGGACGTATCCTACGAGCAGTACTTC.

J is TRBJ2-2 and V is TRBV28; 9 bases are shared with TRBD1. There are 14 residues in the CDR3. V dropped 6 bases and J dropped 4; count of bases not matched to a gene: 3. The V gene's germline CDR1 is MDHEN and CDR2 SYDVKM. CDR3 region: CASRTGGSTGELFF. CDR3 sequence (DNA): TGTGCCAGCAGGACAGGGGGGTCCACCGGGGAGCTGTTTTTT.

This clone appeared once. V is TRBV5-6 and J is TRBJ2-5; D may be TRBD1 (6 bases). V lost 2 bases, J lost 2 bases, and 13 bases lay in between. The CDR3 loop spans 15 amino acids. Germline V gene sequence: CDR1 SGHDT, CDR2 YYEEEE. The CDR3 DNA follows: TGTGCCAGCAGCTTCCGATTGGGACAACAAGAGACCCAGTACTTC. Its protein is CASSFRLGQQETQYF.

J is TRBJ2-2 and V is TRBV7-3; 10 nucleotides align to TRBD2. Trimming at V came to 5 bases and at J to 7 bases, leaving 13 bases not matched to a gene. The CDR3 is 17 amino acids. The germline gives CDR1 SGHTA, CDR2 FQGTGA. This CDR3 is CASSPSGGADLSGELFF. CDR3 coding DNA: TGTGCCAGCAGCCCCAGCGGGGGGGCCGATTTAAGCGGGGAGCTGTTTTTT.

This clone has just one count. The chain combines TRBV7-8 with TRBJ2-7; 10 bases match TRBD1. Trimming at V came to 5 bases and at J to 3 bases, leaving 7 bases not matched to a gene. The CDR3 runs to 15 residues. Per germline, CDR1 SGHVS and CDR2 FQNEAQ. The CDR3 sequence is CASSPGTGAYYEQYF. CDR3 bases: TGTGCCAGCAGCCCCGGGACAGGGGCCTACTACGAGCAGTACTTC.

The chain carries TRBV6-5 and TRBJ1-4; D is unresolved. Germline V gives CDR1 MNHEY, CDR2 SVGAGI. This CDR3 region has 12 residues. V lost 6 bases to trimming and J lost 5 bases, with 7 bases between them. The CDR3 is CASSQSNEKLFF. CDR3 bases: TGTGCCAGCAGCCAGTCAAATGAAAAACTGTTTTTT.

The chain links TRBV19 to TRBJ1-4; possibly TRBD1 for D (6 bases). This CDR3 has 13 residues. The V and J ends lost 5 bases and 8 bases respectively, with 12 bases between them. The germline V gene encodes CDR1 LNHDA and CDR2 SQIVND (reference sequence). CDR3 sequence: CASSSSRGEKLFF. The DNA for the CDR3 is TGTGCCAGTAGTTCGTCTAGGGGGGAAAAACTGTTTTTT. Full variable domain (remainder filled in from reference TRBV19 and TRBJ1-4): DGGITQSPKYLFRKEGQNVTLSCEQNLNHDAMYWYRQDPGQGLRLIYYSQIVNDFQKGDIAEGYSVSREKKESFPLTVTSAQKNPTAFYLCASSSSRGEKLFFGSGTQLSVL.

The chain joins TRBV5-1 to TRBJ1-1; TRBD1 matches 7 bases. The CDR3 totals 14 residues. Germline V lookup: CDR1 SGHRS, CDR2 YFSETQ. The J segment lost 4 bases and the V segment lost 1 base, leaving 4 bases of the junction unmatched. CDR3 coding DNA: TGCGCCAGCAGCTTGACAGGGGAACGCACTGAAGCTTTCTTT. It codes for CASSLTGERTEAFF.

The gene calls are TRBV10-3 and TRBJ2-1; 10 bases are a match to TRBD1. Germline CDR1 ENHRY, CDR2 SYGVKD. The J segment lost 6 bases and the V segment lost 5 bases, leaving 4 bases of the junction unmatched. The CDR3 sequence is 14 residues long. CDR3 coding DNA: TGTGCCATCAGTTGGGACAGGGGCCGCAATGAGCAGTTCTTC. It translates to CAISWDRGRNEQFF.

The chain links TRBV7-7 to TRBJ2-1; 11 bases are a match to TRBD2. The CDR3 consists of 16 residues. V lost 5 bases, J lost 6 bases, and 9 bases stayed unmatched. CDR1 and CDR2 (germline): SSHAT, FNYEAQ (reference sequence). The CDR3 reads CASSRIGTSGTNEQFF. As DNA, the CDR3 is TGTGCCAGCAGCCGCATTGGGACTAGCGGAACCAATGAGCAGTTCTTC.

The chain combines TRBV9 with TRBJ2-1, with 10 bases that match TRBD2. V dropped 4 bases and J dropped 2; count of bases not matched to a gene: 6. Per germline, CDR1 SGDLS and CDR2 YYNGEE. This CDR3 has 16 amino acids. The CDR3 DNA reads TGTGCCAGCAGCCCACTACTAGCGGGGACCTACAATGAGCAGTTCTTC. It is translated as CASSPLLAGTYNEQFF.

The J gene is TRBJ1-6, the V gene TRBV5-1, with D hard to call. Trimming took 6 bases from V and 7 from J, leaving 17 bases between them. The CDR3 totals 15 residues. Per the germline V gene, CDR1 is SGHRS and CDR2 is YFSETQ. CDR3 loop: CASTLRTRGNSPLHF. In DNA form, the CDR3 reads TGCGCCAGCACACTAAGGACTCGTGGGAATTCACCCCTCCACTTT.

The chain links TRBV7-3 to TRBJ2-3; TRBD2 is a possible D gene (5 bases). Germline V gene data show CDR1 as SGHTA and CDR2 as FQGTGA. The V end was cut by 6 bases, the J end by 0 bases, with 7 bases between. This CDR3 is 13 amino acids long. CDR3 sequence reads: CASSLASTDTQYF. The CDR3 nucleotides read TGTGCCAGCAGTTTAGCGAGCACAGATACGCAGTATTTT.